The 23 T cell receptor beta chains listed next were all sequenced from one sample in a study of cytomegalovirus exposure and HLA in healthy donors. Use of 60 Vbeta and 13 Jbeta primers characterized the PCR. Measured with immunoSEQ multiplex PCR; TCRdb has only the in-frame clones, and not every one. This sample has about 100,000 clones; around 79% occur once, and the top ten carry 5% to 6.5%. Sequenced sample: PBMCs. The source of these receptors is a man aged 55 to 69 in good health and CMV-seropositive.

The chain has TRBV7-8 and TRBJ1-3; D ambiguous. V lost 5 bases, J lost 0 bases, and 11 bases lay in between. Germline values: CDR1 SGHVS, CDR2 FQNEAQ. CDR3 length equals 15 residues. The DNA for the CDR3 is TGTGCCAGCAGCGCTAGGCCCAACTCTGGAAACACCATATATTTT. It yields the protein CASSARPNSGNTIYF.

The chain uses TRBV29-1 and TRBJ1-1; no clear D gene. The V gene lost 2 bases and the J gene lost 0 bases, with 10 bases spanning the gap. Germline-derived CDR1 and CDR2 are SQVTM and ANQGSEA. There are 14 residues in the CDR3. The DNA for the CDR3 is TGCAGCGTTGAACGAGCCGGGGTGAACACTGAAGCTTTCTTT. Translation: CSVERAGVNTEAFF.

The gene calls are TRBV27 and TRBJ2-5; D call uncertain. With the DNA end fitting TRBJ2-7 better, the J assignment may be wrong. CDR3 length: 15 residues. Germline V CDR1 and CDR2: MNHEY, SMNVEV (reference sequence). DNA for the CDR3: TGTGCCAGCAGTTTATCGAGAGGCGCTACCTACGAGCAGTACTTC. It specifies CASSLSRGATYEQYF.

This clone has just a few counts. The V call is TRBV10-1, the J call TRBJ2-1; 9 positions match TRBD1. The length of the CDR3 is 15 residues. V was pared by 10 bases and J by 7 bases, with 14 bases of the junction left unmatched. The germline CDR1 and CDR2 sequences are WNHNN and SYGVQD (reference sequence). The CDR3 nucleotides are TGCGCCATTACATCCCGGGACAGGGTTGTTAATGAGCAGTTCTTC. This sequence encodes CAITSRDRVVNEQFF.

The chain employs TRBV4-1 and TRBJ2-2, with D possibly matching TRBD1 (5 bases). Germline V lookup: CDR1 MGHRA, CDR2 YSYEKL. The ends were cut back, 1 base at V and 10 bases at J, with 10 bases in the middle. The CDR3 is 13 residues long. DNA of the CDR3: TGCGCCAGCAGCCAAGTGGGGCTCTTGGAGCTGTTTTTT. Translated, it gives CASSQVGLLELFF.

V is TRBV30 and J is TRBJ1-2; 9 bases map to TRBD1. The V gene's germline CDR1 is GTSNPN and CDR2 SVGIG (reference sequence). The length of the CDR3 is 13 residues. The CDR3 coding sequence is TGTGCTTCAGGACAGGGGTGGAACTATGGCTACACCTTC. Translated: CASGQGWNYGYTF.

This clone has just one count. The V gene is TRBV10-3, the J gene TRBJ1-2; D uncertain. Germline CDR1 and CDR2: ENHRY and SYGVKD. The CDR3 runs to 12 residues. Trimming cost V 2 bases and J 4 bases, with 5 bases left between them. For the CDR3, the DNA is TGTGCCATCAGTGAGGGCAGCTATGGCTACACCTTC. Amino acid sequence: CAISEGSYGYTF.

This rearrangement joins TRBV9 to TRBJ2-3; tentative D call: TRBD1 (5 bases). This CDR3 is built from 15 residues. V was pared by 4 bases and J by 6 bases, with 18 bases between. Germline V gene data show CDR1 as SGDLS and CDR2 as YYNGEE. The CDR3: CASSLQASREDTQYF. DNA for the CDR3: TGTGCCAGCAGCTTACAGGCCTCTCGTGAGGATACGCAGTATTTT.

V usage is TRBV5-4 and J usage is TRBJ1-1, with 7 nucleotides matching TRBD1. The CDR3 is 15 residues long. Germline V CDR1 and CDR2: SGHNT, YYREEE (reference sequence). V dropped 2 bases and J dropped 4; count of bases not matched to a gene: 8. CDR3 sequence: CASSLRTGVGTEAFF. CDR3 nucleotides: TGTGCCAGCAGCTTACGAACAGGGGTTGGCACTGAAGCTTTCTTT. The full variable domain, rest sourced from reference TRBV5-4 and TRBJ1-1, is ETGVTQSPTHLIKTRGQQVTLRCSSQSGHNTVSWYQQALGQGPQFIFQYYREEENGRGNFPPRFSGLQFPNYSSELNVNALELDDSALYLCASSLRTGVGTEAFFGQGTRLTVV.

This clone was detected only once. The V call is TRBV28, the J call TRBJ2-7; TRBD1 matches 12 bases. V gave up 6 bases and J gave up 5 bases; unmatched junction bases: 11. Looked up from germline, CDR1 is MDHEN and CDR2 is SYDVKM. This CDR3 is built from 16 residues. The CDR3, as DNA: TGTGCCAGCAGGGATTTGGGACAGGGGGCGTTTGACGAGCAGTACTTC. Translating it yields CASRDLGQGAFDEQYF.

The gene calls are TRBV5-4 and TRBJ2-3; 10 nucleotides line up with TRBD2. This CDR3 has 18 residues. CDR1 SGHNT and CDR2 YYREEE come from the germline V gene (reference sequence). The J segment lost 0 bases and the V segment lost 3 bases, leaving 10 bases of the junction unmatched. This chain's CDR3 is CASSSSGGADPSTDTQYF. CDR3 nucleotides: TGTGCCAGCAGCTCTAGCGGGGGCGCAGATCCTAGCACAGATACGCAGTATTTT.

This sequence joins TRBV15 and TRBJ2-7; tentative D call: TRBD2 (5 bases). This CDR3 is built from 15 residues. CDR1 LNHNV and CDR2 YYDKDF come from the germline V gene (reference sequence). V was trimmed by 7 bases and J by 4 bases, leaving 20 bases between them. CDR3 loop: CATKAESTGMYEQYF. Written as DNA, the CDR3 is TGTGCCACCAAGGCCGAATCCACGGGAATGTACGAGCAGTACTTC.

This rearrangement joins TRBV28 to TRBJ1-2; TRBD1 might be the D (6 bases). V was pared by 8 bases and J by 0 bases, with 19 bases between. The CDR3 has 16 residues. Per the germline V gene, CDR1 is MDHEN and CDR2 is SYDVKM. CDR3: CASYPPGVGTNYGYTF. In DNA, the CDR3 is TGTGCCAGCTACCCCCCAGGGGTCGGAACTAACTATGGCTACACCTTC.

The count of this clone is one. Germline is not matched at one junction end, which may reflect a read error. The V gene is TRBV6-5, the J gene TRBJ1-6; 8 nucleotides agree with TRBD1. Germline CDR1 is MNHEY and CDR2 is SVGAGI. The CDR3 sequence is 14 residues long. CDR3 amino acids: CASSPTGQGAYYLF. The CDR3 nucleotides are TGTGCCAGCAGTCCTACGGGGCAGGGGGCTTACTACCTCTTT.

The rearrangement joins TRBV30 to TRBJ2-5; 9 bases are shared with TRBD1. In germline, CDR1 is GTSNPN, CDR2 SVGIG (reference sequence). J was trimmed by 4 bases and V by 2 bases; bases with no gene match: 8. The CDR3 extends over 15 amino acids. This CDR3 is CAWSSPRDRVETQYF. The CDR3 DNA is TGTGCCTGGAGTTCCCCCCGGGACAGGGTAGAGACCCAGTACTTC.

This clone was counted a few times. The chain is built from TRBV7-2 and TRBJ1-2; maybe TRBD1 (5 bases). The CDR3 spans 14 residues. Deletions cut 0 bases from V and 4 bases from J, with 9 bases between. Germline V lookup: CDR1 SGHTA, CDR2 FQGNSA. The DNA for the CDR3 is TGTGCCAGCAGCTTAGCGTTTGGGGCCTATGGCTACACCTTC. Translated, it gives CASSLAFGAYGYTF.

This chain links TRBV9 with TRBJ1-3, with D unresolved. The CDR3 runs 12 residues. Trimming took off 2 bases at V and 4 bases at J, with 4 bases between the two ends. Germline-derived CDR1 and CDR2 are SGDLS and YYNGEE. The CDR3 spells CASSVGGNTIYF. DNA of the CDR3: TGTGCCAGCAGCGTTGGCGGAAACACCATATATTTT.

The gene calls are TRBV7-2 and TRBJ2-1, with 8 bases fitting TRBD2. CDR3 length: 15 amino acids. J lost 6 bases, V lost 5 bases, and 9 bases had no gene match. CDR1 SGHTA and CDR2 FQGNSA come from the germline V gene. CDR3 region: CASSPGGASSNEQFF. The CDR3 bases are TGTGCCAGCAGCCCCGGGGGGGCCTCGAGCAATGAGCAGTTCTTC.

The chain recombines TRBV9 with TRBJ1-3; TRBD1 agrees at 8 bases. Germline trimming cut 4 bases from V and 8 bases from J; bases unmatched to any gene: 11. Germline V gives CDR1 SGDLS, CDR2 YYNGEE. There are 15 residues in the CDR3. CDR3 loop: CASSLDSGGLYTIYF. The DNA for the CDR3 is TGTGCCAGCAGCTTGGACTCAGGGGGCTTATACACCATATATTTT.

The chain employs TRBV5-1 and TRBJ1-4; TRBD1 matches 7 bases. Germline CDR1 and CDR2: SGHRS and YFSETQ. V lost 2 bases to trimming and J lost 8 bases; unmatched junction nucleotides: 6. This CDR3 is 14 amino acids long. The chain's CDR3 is CASSFRDSTEKLFF. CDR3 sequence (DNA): TGCGCCAGCAGCTTCCGGGACAGTACGGAAAAACTGTTTTTT. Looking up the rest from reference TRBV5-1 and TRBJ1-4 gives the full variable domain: KAGVTQTPRYLIKTRGQQVTLSCSPISGHRSVSWYQQTPGQGLQFLFEYFSETQRNKGNFPGRFSGRQFSNSRSEMNVSTLELGDSALYLCASSFRDSTEKLFFGSGTQLSVL.

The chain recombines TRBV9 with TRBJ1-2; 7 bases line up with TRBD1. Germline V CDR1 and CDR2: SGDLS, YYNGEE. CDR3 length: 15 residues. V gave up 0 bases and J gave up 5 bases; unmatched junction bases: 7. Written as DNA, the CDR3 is TGTGCCAGCAGCGTAGGCAAGGGCAGGGGGTATGGCTACACCTTC. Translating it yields CASSVGKGRGYGYTF.

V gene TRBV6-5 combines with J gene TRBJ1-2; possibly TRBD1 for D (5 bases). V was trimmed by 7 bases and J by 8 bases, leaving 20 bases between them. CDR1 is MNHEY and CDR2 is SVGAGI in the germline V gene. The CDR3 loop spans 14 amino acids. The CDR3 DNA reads TGTGCCAGCACCCCCGGAGGGGCATTGAAGGGCTACACCTTC. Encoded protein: CASTPGGALKGYTF.

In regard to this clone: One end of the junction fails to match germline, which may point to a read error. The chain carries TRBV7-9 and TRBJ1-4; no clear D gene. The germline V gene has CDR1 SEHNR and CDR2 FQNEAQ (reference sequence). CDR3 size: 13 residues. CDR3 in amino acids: CSSSLLPSEKLFF. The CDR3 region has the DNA TGTTCCAGCAGCTTATTGCCGAGTGAAAAACTGTTTTTT.